The clone carrying this T cell receptor (beta chain) was observed a few times. The junction does not match germline at one end; this may be a read error. This sample was included in a study of tumor-infiltrating lymphocytes in primary liver carcinoma. Constant-region priming of roughly 0.45 ug total RNA yielded TCR beta cDNA. Employing slightly modified ARM-PCR, three nested multiplex PCR rounds were run, and these gave rise to the TCR beta libraries. It was with TRBV1-TRBV30 forward primers and a C-beta reverse primer that the first two PCR rounds were run, at approximately 9 cycles each. MiXCR, run by TCRdb on the multiplex PCR reads, gives a single entry per CDR3 protein. The table lists 40,000 to 55,000 distinct CDR3 sequences, over 65% of them singletons. Co-extraction of both nucleic acids (RNA and DNA) used about 20-34 mg of unsorted bulk tissue. The germline CDR1 and CDR2 sequences are SNHLY and FYNNEI. CDR3 length: 13 amino acids.

Sequencing input: liver tumor tissue from sampling region 5. The subset denotes: tumor region T5, tumor centre. This sequence joins TRBV2 and TRBJ1-5; D may be TRBD1 (5 bases). This clonotype originated in a man aged 35 to 55 with primary liver carcinoma and hepatitis B virus infection. The chain's CDR3 is CANSVQGYQPQHF. The DNA of the CDR3 is TGTGCCAACAGTGTTCAGGGTTATCAGCCCCAGCATTTT.